This entry lists 18 T cell receptor beta chains sequenced from one sample in a study of T cells in Graves' hyperthyroidism and ophthalmopathy. From RNA transcripts, TCR beta CDR3 regions were amplified. The TCR CDR3 was amplified in a first-round RT-PCR using the HTBI primer set. MiXCR was run by TCRdb on the multiplex PCR reads, yielding one entry per CDR3 protein. The repertoire holds about 640,000 distinct CDR3 sequences, roughly 20% seen once, with 34% in the top ten. Sequencing used blood. The source of these receptors is a man younger than 40 with Graves' ophthalmopathy.

This clonotype showed up many times. The J gene is TRBJ2-7, the V gene TRBV28; 7 bases map to TRBD2. The V and J ends lost 6 bases and 3 bases, in that order; junction bases with no gene match: 8. The CDR3 contains 14 residues. Germline lookup yields CDR1 MDHEN and CDR2 SYDVKM. CDR3 DNA sequence: TGTGCCAGCAGCCGGGAGGCGGGCGTCTACGAGCAGTACTTC. This translates into CASSREAGVYEQYF.

The sample holds many counts of this clonotype. This chain connects TRBV9 to TRBJ2-2; TRBD2 matches at 7 bases. V gave up 5 bases and J gave up 1 base; unmatched junction bases: 5. CDR1 and CDR2 (germline): SGDLS, YYNGEE. CDR3 length: 15 amino acids. This CDR3 is CASSVASGNTGELFF. In DNA form, the CDR3 reads TGTGCCAGCAGTGTCGCTAGCGGGAACACCGGGGAGCTGTTTTTT.

With respect to this clonotype: Without the conserved terminal phenylalanine or tryptophan, this CDR3 likely stems from a read error. The rearrangement joins TRBV20-1 to TRBJ1-5; the match to TRBD1 covers 10 bases. The CDR3 spans 15 residues. Germline CDR1 and CDR2: DFQATT and SNEGSKA (reference sequence). V dropped 6 bases and J dropped 4; count of bases not matched to a gene: 9. As DNA, the CDR3 is TGCAGTGCCCTCCTCATGGACAGGGGGAATCAGCCCCAGCATCTT. It is translated as CSALLMDRGNQPQHL.

The chain has TRBV27 and TRBJ2-7; no firm D call. V shed 3 bases and J shed 5 bases, with 14 bases lying between them. Germline loops: CDR1 MNHEY, CDR2 SMNVEV (reference sequence). The CDR3 loop spans 14 amino acids. The CDR3 nucleotides read TGTGCCAGCAGTTTTCAGAACAGTATAAACGAGCAGTACTTC. Translated: CASSFQNSINEQYF.

This clonotype came up many times. V usage is TRBV5-1 and J usage is TRBJ2-2; TRBD1 matches at 9 bases. There are 14 residues in the CDR3. Trimming removed 3 bases from V and 7 bases from J; junction bases left unmatched: 4. The germline gives CDR1 SGHRS, CDR2 YFSETQ. The CDR3 nucleotides read TGCGCCAGCAGCTCGCAGACAGGGGGCGGGGAGCTGTTTTTT. As protein: CASSSQTGGGELFF.

This sequence joins TRBV6-2 or TRBV6-3 and TRBJ2-7; no definite D call. This CDR3 contains 14 residues. Germline assignment: CDR1 MNHEY and CDR2 SVGEGT. Trimming shortened V by 6 bases and J by 5 bases, and 17 bases separated the two germline ends. CDR3 in amino acids: CASRRGVLWNEQYF. CDR3 coding DNA: TGTGCCAGCAGGCGTGGGGTACTATGGAACGAGCAGTACTTC.

As concerns this clonotype: One end of the junction is discordant with germline, which a read error may explain. This chain connects TRBV6-1 to TRBJ1-4; D unresolved. The CDR3 is made up of 16 amino acids. CDR1 MNHNS and CDR2 SASEGT come from the germline V gene. The CDR3 is CASSEVFDRGNGKLFF. CDR3 nucleotide sequence: TGTGCCAGCAGTGAAGTTTTTGACCGAGGAAATGGAAAACTGTTTTTT.

This clonotype was found a few times. V and J are TRBV7-2 and TRBJ2-5; 11 bases are a match to TRBD2. This CDR3 spans 13 amino acids. Per germline, CDR1 SGHTA and CDR2 FQGNSA. V shed 4 bases and J 13 bases; nucleotides not matched to a gene: 8. This CDR3 reads CASSYGTSGLWYF. The CDR3 nucleotides read TGTGCCAGCAGCTACGGGACTAGCGGTCTATGGTACTTC.

The V gene is TRBV6-1, the J gene TRBJ1-2; TRBD1 is a possible D gene (5 bases). The CDR3 consists of 16 residues. With 5 bases removed from V and 0 bases from J, the gap between germline ends came to 16 bases. The germline gives CDR1 MNHNS, CDR2 SASEGT. The CDR3, as DNA: TGTGCCAGCAGTCCCCAAGGTCCCAGGGCTAACTATGGCTACACCTTC. Translated: CASSPQGPRANYGYTF.

This clonotype was observed at least ten times. The chain combines TRBV3-1 with TRBJ2-2; D possibly uses TRBD1 or TRBD2 (5 bases each). There are 14 residues in the CDR3. V was trimmed by 2 bases and J by 4 bases, leaving 8 bases between them. CDR1 is LGHDT and CDR2 is YNNKEL in the germline V gene (reference sequence). CDR3 DNA: TGTGCCAGCAGCCAACCCGGGGCCACCGGGGAGCTGTTTTTT. Protein sequence: CASSQPGATGELFF.

The J gene is TRBJ2-7, the V gene TRBV30, with 9 bases that match TRBD2. V was pared by 3 bases and J by 2 bases, with 2 bases of the junction left unmatched. In germline, CDR1 is GTSNPN, CDR2 SVGIG (reference sequence). This CDR3 spans 13 amino acids. CDR3: CAWRAGGPYEQYF. The DNA for the CDR3 is TGTGCCTGGAGGGCGGGAGGGCCCTACGAGCAGTACTTC.

Only a few counts were recorded for this clonotype. The V gene is TRBV6-2 or TRBV6-3, the J gene TRBJ2-1, with D unresolved. Germline V gives CDR1 MNHEY, CDR2 SVGEGT. V was shortened by 6 bases and J by 5 bases, with 11 bases between the two germline ends. The CDR3 length is 13 residues. The CDR3 DNA follows: TGTGCCAGCAGCCCCGTGAGAGACAATGAGCAGTTCTTC. Its protein product is CASSPVRDNEQFF.

The J gene is TRBJ2-1, the V gene TRBV20-1, with D perhaps matching TRBD1 (6 bases). V lost 2 bases and J 2 bases, leaving 16 bases between the germline ends. Looked up from germline, CDR1 is DFQATT and CDR2 is SNEGSKA (reference sequence). This CDR3 is built from 16 residues. The CDR3 region is CSARNSVRGTYNEQFF. The CDR3 DNA reads TGCAGTGCTAGAAATAGCGTGAGGGGGACCTACAATGAGCAGTTCTTC.

This chain uses TRBV20-1 with TRBJ1-5, with D perhaps matching TRBD1 (5 bases). Trimming pared 4 bases from V and 6 bases from J, leaving 10 bases between. The CDR3 totals 12 residues. Per germline, CDR1 DFQATT and CDR2 SNEGSKA (reference sequence). CDR3 sequence: CSATSQGQPQHF. The CDR3 DNA is TGCAGTGCTACCTCCCAGGGTCAGCCCCAGCATTTT.

This clonotype was recorded at least ten times. V gene TRBV3-1 combines with J gene TRBJ1-2; D is ambiguous. With 1 base removed from V and 3 bases from J, the gap between germline ends came to 15 bases. The CDR3 extends over 16 amino acids. The germline CDR1 and CDR2 sequences are LGHDT and YNNKEL (reference sequence). The CDR3 bases are TGTGCCAGCAGCCAAGGAGCGGGCAACTTATACTATGGCTACACCTTC. Translated: CASSQGAGNLYYGYTF.

This clonotype was observed a few times. The V and J genes are TRBV15 and TRBJ1-5, with unresolved D. The CDR3 runs to 14 residues. Germline V gives CDR1 LNHNV, CDR2 YYDKDF (reference sequence). Trimming left V 1 base short and J 4 bases short, with 8 bases between. CDR3 in amino acids: CATSRVRDNQPQHF. The CDR3 DNA follows: TGTGCCACCAGCAGAGTGCGGGATAATCAGCCCCAGCATTTT.

This clonotype was observed a few times. This rearrangement joins TRBV15 to TRBJ2-3, with D uncertain. V lost 1 base to trimming and J lost 0 bases, with 11 bases between them. CDR1 and CDR2 from the germline V gene are LNHNV and YYDKDF (reference sequence). The CDR3 loop spans 16 amino acids. CDR3 in amino acids: CATSRAVSESTDTQYF. In nucleotides, the CDR3 is TGTGCCACCAGCAGAGCGGTGAGCGAGAGCACAGATACGCAGTATTTT.

The table lists this clonotype with a few counts. The chain links TRBV30 to TRBJ1-2; D might be TRBD1 (5 bases). Germline V gene data show CDR1 as GTSNPN and CDR2 as SVGIG (reference sequence). V lost 0 bases to trimming and J lost 4 bases, with 12 bases between them. The CDR3 length is 14 residues. In nucleotides, the CDR3 is TGTGCCTGGAGTGTAGACCGGGGCCCCTATGGCTACACCTTC. Protein: CAWSVDRGPYGYTF.